The sample holds a few counts of the clone carrying this TCR beta chain. The data belong to a study of blood T cells in healthy people across ages. A second PCR of roughly 7 to 11 cycles used a sample-barcoded 5' primer and a J-beta primer mix. TCRdb re-analysed the 5' RACE reads in MiXCR, keeping a single row per CDR3 protein. The sample gives under 1,100,000 distinct CDR3 sequences, roughly 24% of which show up once; 0.65% to 0.75% is in the top ten. V gave up 0 bases and J gave up 0 bases, with 10 bases separating them. The CDR3 sequence is 15 residues long. Germline assignment: CDR1 SGHRS and CDR2 YFSETQ. Donors each provided 7.5 to 10 milliliters of peripheral blood. The same data also contributed to another study, on T cells of mothers and their children. That report adds: The M1S primer of the second PCR added sample barcodes and 2-4 random nucleotides.

The sequencing sample was made of blood. V usage is TRBV5-1 and J usage is TRBJ2-7, with D unclear. The TCR originated in a girl aged 2 to 9 in good health. The CDR3 spells CASSLVGPISYEQYF. CDR3 coding DNA: TGCGCCAGCAGCTTGGTCGGTCCCATCTCCTACGAGCAGTACTTC.